This T cell receptor (beta chain) was identified in a study of T cell clonotyping in hematopoietic cell transplantation. Sequencing was performed with immunoSEQ multiplex PCR; in TCRdb, only in-frame clones are kept and a portion is missing. The sample comprises several thousand clones, around nine tenths of which are singletons, and about 6.1% rests with the top ten. Blood collection times were about day -28 and days 30, 100, 180 posttransplant. Findings and limits, study-wide: Recipient TCR diversity dropped after transplant; expanded clonotypes rose from day 30 to 180.

Germline V gene sequence: CDR1 MDHEN, CDR2 SYDVKM. V dropped 2 bases and J dropped 4; count of bases not matched to a gene: 9. The CDR3 length is 17 residues. Comment on this clone: Its target is unknown.

The rearrangement uses TRBV28 and TRBJ1-2; 11 nucleotides match TRBD1. This specimen consisted of peripheral blood mononuclear cells, obtained 100 days after allogeneic stem cell transplant. The clonotype was recovered from a female patient aged 35-55 years who had an allogeneic stem cell transplant from a related donor, so the T cells may come from the graft donor. Some clones in this sample may be carry-over from other donors' samples. CDR3 sequence: CASSLPRDRGIFYGYTF. DNA of the CDR3: TGTGCCAGCAGTTTACCCCGGGACAGGGGGATTTTCTATGGCTACACCTTC.